These 9 T cell receptor beta chains came from one sample sequenced in a study of cytomegalovirus exposure and HLA in healthy donors. In the PCR, 60 Vbeta and 13 Jbeta primers were used. Clones were read by immunoSEQ multiplex PCR, and TCRdb kept only the in-frame ones, dropping some. The data show around 210,000 clones, around 77% seen once. Sample: PBMCs. The receptors were sampled from a woman between 25 and 40 years old in good health and CMV-seronegative.

This clone has just a few counts. The chain recombines TRBV13 with TRBJ1-1; TRBD1 is a possible D gene (5 bases). The CDR3 contains 14 residues. The V and J ends lost 0 bases and 3 bases respectively, with 8 bases between them. Germline V CDR1 and CDR2: PRHDT, FYEKMQ (reference sequence). The CDR3 reads CASSLGLGHTEAFF. In nucleotides, the CDR3 is TGTGCCAGCAGCTTAGGCCTGGGGCACACTGAAGCTTTCTTT. The full variable domain, in which reference TRBV13 and TRBJ1-1 provide the parts outside the CDR3, is AAGVIQSPRHLIKEKRETATLKCYPIPRHDTVYWYQQGPGQDPQFLISFYEKMQSDKGSIPDRFSAQQFSDYHSELNMSSLELGDSALYFCASSLGLGHTEAFFGQGTRLTVV.

This clone was found a few times. Germline and junction disagree at one end, which may indicate a read error. The chain recombines TRBV10-3 with TRBJ2-3, with 14 bases lining up with TRBD2. The V gene's germline CDR1 is ENHRY and CDR2 SYGVKD. The CDR3 is 18 amino acids. The CDR3 DNA is TGTGCCGTCAGCTCTCCCCAGGGACTAGCGGGGGATTCTGGTACGCAGTATTTT. Translated: CAVSSPQGLAGDSGTQYF.

This rearrangement joins TRBV5-1 to TRBJ2-5; 7 bases match TRBD2. Germline assignment: CDR1 SGHRS and CDR2 YFSETQ. V was pared by 1 base and J by 5 bases, with 2 bases of the junction left unmatched. This CDR3 comprises 13 residues. The CDR3 region has the DNA TGCGCCAGCAGCTTGTCACTAGCGGAGACCCAGTACTTC. Translating gives CASSLSLAETQYF.

The table lists this clone with a few counts. The V call is TRBV6-6, the J call TRBJ1-3; D gene ambiguous. The CDR3 totals 15 residues. Germline CDR1 reads MNHNY; CDR2 reads SVGAGI (reference sequence). Deletions cut 2 bases from V and 0 bases from J, with 8 bases between. The CDR3 region is CASSYIGSSGNTIYF. The CDR3 DNA reads as TGTGCCAGCAGTTACATCGGGAGCTCTGGAAACACCATATATTTT.

V usage is TRBV6-5 and J usage is TRBJ1-1; the D is unclear. CDR1 is MNHEY and CDR2 is SVGAGI in the germline V gene. This CDR3 spans 14 amino acids. The ends were cut back, 2 bases at V and 0 bases at J, with 7 bases in the middle. Written as DNA, the CDR3 is TGTGCCAGCAGTTACCAACTCGTGAACACTGAAGCTTTCTTT. This gives the protein CASSYQLVNTEAFF.

This rearrangement joins TRBV4-1 to TRBJ2-7; TRBD2 agrees at 10 bases. J was trimmed by 3 bases and V by 1 base; bases with no gene match: 3. Germline CDR1 is MGHRA and CDR2 is YSYEKL. The CDR3 has 15 residues. The CDR3 protein is CASSQGIAGGYEQYF. DNA of the CDR3: TGCGCCAGCAGCCAAGGTATAGCGGGGGGCTACGAGCAGTACTTC.

The J gene is TRBJ1-1, the V gene TRBV9, with 9 bases matching TRBD1. After removal of 1 base from V and 5 bases from J, the junction contained 6 bases not matched to a gene. From germline, CDR1 is SGDLS and CDR2 YYNGEE. The CDR3 covers 15 residues. CDR3 region: CASSVPGQGFTEAFF. CDR3 nucleotide sequence: TGTGCCAGCAGCGTACCGGGACAGGGTTTTACTGAAGCTTTCTTT.

The rearrangement links TRBV29-1 to TRBJ2-2; possibly TRBD2 for D (6 bases). There are 15 residues in the CDR3. Trimming took 2 bases from V and 4 from J, leaving 14 bases between them. The germline V gene has CDR1 SQVTM and CDR2 ANQGSEA. CDR3 coding DNA: TGCAGCGTTGAAACGGGGGTTGCTGGCACCGGGGAGCTGTTTTTT. This encodes CSVETGVAGTGELFF.

The rearrangement uses TRBV18 and TRBJ2-2; D remains ambiguous. Germline V gene sequence: CDR1 KGHSH, CDR2 LQKENI. V dropped 2 bases and J dropped 0 bases, with 7 bases sitting between them. This CDR3 region has 15 residues. The CDR3 DNA is TGTGCCAGCTCACCAAGCCCTTCGAACACCGGGGAGCTGTTTTTT. This encodes CASSPSPSNTGELFF.